These T cell receptor beta chains were read from a single sample in a study of blood T cell repertoires in COVID-19. The table came from immunoSEQ multiplex PCR; TCRdb's copy has only in-frame clones and leaves some out. The repertoire holds 130,000 to 150,000 clones, with over 75% as singletons. The sample consisted of PBMCs or T cells enriched from blood (not recorded which). These receptors originate from a woman in her thirties with acute COVID-19. CDR3s include the opening cysteine and the closing phenylalanine or tryptophan. The D gene is left open where the match is weak. Not all rows give a size; the values are once, few, many and, for expanded clones, a class.

cdr3_length	j_call	v_call	clone_size	d_call	cdr3_aa	cdr3_nt
15	TRBJ2-5	TRBV5-1	-	TRBD1	CASSLVGTGQETQYF	TGCGCCAGCAGCTTGGTCGGGACAGGCCAAGAGACCCAGTACTTC
11	TRBJ1-2	TRBV3-1/TRBV3-2	-	-	CASSSYYGYTF	TGTGCCAGCAGTTCATACTATGGCTACACCTTC
14	TRBJ1-4	TRBV2	-	TRBD1	CASRGDRSNEKLFF	TGTGCCAGCAGGGGGGACAGGTCAAATGAAAAACTGTTTTTT
16	TRBJ2-5	TRBV15	-	TRBD1	CATSRDTTGGRETQYF	TGTGCCACCAGCAGAGACACGACAGGGGGCAGGGAGACCCAGTACTTC
16	TRBJ2-1	TRBV18	-	TRBD2	CASSPRLAGTYNEQFF	TGTGCCAGCTCACCCCGACTAGCGGGTACTTACAATGAGCAGTTCTTC
15	TRBJ2-1	TRBV7-3	-	-	CASGTRESPHNEQFF	TGTGCCAGCGGAACACGGGAGTCCCCCCACAATGAGCAGTTCTTC
21	TRBJ2-4	TRBV6-1	-	TRBD2	CASSEDYFAGRAERAKNIQYF	TGTGCCAGCAGTGAAGACTATTTCGCCGGGAGGGCCGAGAGGGCCAAAAACATTCAGTACTTC
14	TRBJ2-5	TRBV9	-	-	CASRVRLAQETQYF	TGTGCCAGCAGGGTCAGGCTAGCGCAAGAGACCCAGTACTTC
14	TRBJ1-5	TRBV27	-	-	CASSLFWTDQPQHF	TGTGCCAGCAGTTTATTCTGGACAGATCAGCCCCAGCATTTT
17	TRBJ2-5	TRBV28	once	TRBD1	CASSLFKTGPYQETQYF	TGTGCCAGCAGTTTATTTAAGACAGGGCCCTACCAAGAGACCCAGTACTTC
15	TRBJ2-5	TRBV2	-	TRBD1	CADSRGDRGLGTQYF	TGTGCCGATTCGCGAGGGGACAGGGGGCTAGGGACCCAGTACTTC
16	TRBJ2-7	TRBV4-3	-	TRBD2	CASSQDIAGGPYEQYF	TGCGCCAGCAGCCAAGACATCGCGGGAGGGCCTTACGAGCAGTACTTC
15	TRBJ2-1	TRBV7-3	-	TRBD2	CASSLAGGTLDEQFF	TGTGCCAGCAGCTTAGCGGGAGGGACTCTGGATGAGCAGTTCTTC
13	TRBJ1-5	TRBV12-3/TRBV12-4	-	-	CASNLYGGQPQHF	TGTGCCAGCAACTTATATGGGGGGCAGCCCCAGCATTTT
15	TRBJ2-1	TRBV4-3	many	TRBD2	CASSQVLAEYNEQFF	TGCGCCAGCAGCCAAGTGCTAGCGGAGTACAATGAGCAGTTCTTC
14	TRBJ2-7	TRBV27	once	TRBD1	CASSFLGTAYEQYF	TGTGCCAGCAGTTTCTTAGGGACAGCCTACGAGCAGTACTTC
11	TRBJ1-2	TRBV29-1	-	-	CSVEGGHGYTF	TGCAGCGTTGAGGGAGGCCATGGCTACACCTTC
17	TRBJ1-4	TRBV25-1	many	TRBD1	CASSGRRPGQGVEKLFF	TGTGCCAGCAGTGGCCGAAGACCGGGACAGGGTGTTGAAAAACTGTTTTTT
13	TRBJ1-2	TRBV28	-	-	CASSLYRQEPYTF	TGTGCCAGCAGTTTATACCGACAGGAACCCTACACCTTC
15	TRBJ2-7	TRBV10-3	-	TRBD2	CAISSGTSPSYEQYF	TGTGCCATCAGCTCCGGGACTAGTCCCTCCTACGAGCAGTACTTC
13	TRBJ1-6	TRBV28	-	TRBD1	CASQQGRHSPLHF	TGTGCCAGCCAACAGGGGAGGCATTCACCCCTCCACTTT
14	TRBJ1-1	TRBV5-1	-	TRBD1	CASSLQGGNTEAFF	TGCGCCAGCAGCTTACAGGGGGGTAACACTGAAGCTTTCTTT
13	TRBJ2-7	TRBV5-8	-	-	CASSNQGSYEQYF	TGTGCCAGCAGCAACCAGGGTTCCTACGAGCAGTACTTC
17	TRBJ2-1	TRBV4-1	-	TRBD2	CASSQVSGAGVDNEQFF	TGCGCCAGCAGCCAAGTCTCCGGAGCGGGAGTCGACAATGAGCAGTTCTTC
14	TRBJ2-2	TRBV19	-	-	CASTRGSNTGELFF	TGTGCCAGTACCCGGGGTTCAAACACCGGGGAGCTGTTTTTT
18	TRBJ2-2	TRBV24-1	-	TRBD2	CATGETASGRMSTGELFF	TGTGCCACAGGGGAGACGGCTAGCGGGAGGATGAGCACCGGGGAGCTGTTTTTT
16	TRBJ1-1	TRBV27	once	-	CASSLYLGGTNTEAFF	TGTGCCAGCAGTTTATACCTCGGTGGTACGAACACTGAAGCTTTCTTT
13	TRBJ2-2	TRBV7-9	-	-	CASSLGETGELFF	TGTGCCAGCAGCTTAGGGGAGACCGGGGAGCTGTTTTTT
19	TRBJ1-6	TRBV10-2	-	-	CASSESGQWGSSYNSPLHF	TGCGCCAGCAGTGAGTCAGGACAGTGGGGAAGCTCCTATAATTCACCCCTCCACTTT
16	TRBJ2-1	TRBV9	-	TRBD2	CASSALGAGVVNEQFF	TGTGCCAGCAGCGCCCTTGGGGCGGGAGTGGTAAATGAGCAGTTCTTC
15	TRBJ1-6	TRBV6-5	-	TRBD1	CASSENWTGSSPLHF	TGTGCCAGCAGCGAGAACTGGACAGGGAGTTCACCCCTCCACTTT
17	TRBJ2-7	TRBV7-2	-	-	CASSLDLLRWGAYEQYF	TGTGCCAGCAGCTTAGACCTACTTAGGTGGGGGGCCTACGAGCAGTACTTC
19	TRBJ2-2	TRBV27	-	TRBD2	CASSLYRTSGRPNTGELFF	TGTGCCAGCAGTTTGTATCGGACTAGCGGGAGGCCGAACACCGGGGAGCTGTTTTTT
21	TRBJ1-5	TRBV5-1	-	TRBD1	CASSSRQGAISALDSNQPQHF	TGCGCCAGCAGCTCCCGACAGGGGGCGATAAGTGCTCTTGATAGCAATCAGCCCCAGCATTTT
16	TRBJ2-2	TRBV9	-	TRBD2	CASSVASGRNTGELFF	TGTGCCAGCAGCGTAGCCAGCGGGAGGAACACCGGGGAGCTGTTTTTT
12	TRBJ1-1	TRBV6-1	-	-	CASSDRVPEAFF	TGTGCCAGCAGTGACAGGGTCCCTGAAGCTTTCTTT
14	TRBJ2-7	TRBV7-2	-	TRBD1	CASRLGQASYEQYF	TGTGCCAGCAGGCTCGGACAGGCCTCCTACGAGCAGTACTTC
14	TRBJ1-1	TRBV28	once	-	CASYTGGAGTEAFF	TGTGCCAGTTATACGGGGGGCGCGGGCACTGAAGCTTTCTTT
15	TRBJ2-7	TRBV13	-	-	CASSSLRHPFYEQYF	TGTGCCAGCAGCTCCCTCCGACACCCTTTCTACGAGCAGTACTTC
13	TRBJ1-3	TRBV28	-	-	CASSLRQANTIYF	TGTGCCAGCAGTTTAAGACAGGCAAACACCATATATTTT
15	TRBJ1-6	TRBV7-8	-	-	CASSPISGVNSPLHF	TGTGCCAGCAGTCCTATATCGGGGGTGAATTCACCCCTCCACTTT
13	TRBJ2-2	TRBV18	-	-	CASPSWNTGELFF	TGTGCCAGCCCCAGTTGGAACACCGGGGAGCTGTTTTTT
16	TRBJ1-1	TRBV6-2/TRBV6-3	-	-	CASSYPGHISYTEAFF	TGTGCCAGCAGTTACCCGGGACACATCTCTTACACTGAAGCTTTCTTT